This is a list of T cell receptor beta chains from one sample in a study of post-analysis software for immune sequencing data. TCRdb reprocessed the PCR reads via MiXCR and lists one record per CDR3 protein. Of about 820,000 distinct CDR3 sequences in the sample, approximately 53% are singletons; the top ten hold roughly 4.4%. Sequencing was performed on blood. These receptors were obtained from a girl under 18 with multiple sclerosis. Each CDR3 is given with its conserved first and last residue. D genes are given only for firm matches. Clone size is given for some rows only: seen once, a few or many times, or a class if the clone is expanded.

v_gene: TRBV20-1; j_gene: TRBJ2-1; d_gene: NA; abundance: NA; CDR3nt: TGCAGTGCCCACTTGTCGGGGGCCGGAGAGCAGTTCTTC; CDR3aa: CSAHLSGAGEQFF
v_gene: TRBV7-6; j_gene: TRBJ2-7; d_gene: NA; abundance: few; CDR3nt: TGTGCCAGCAGCTTAGAGCAATCGGGGAGGAGCTACGAGCAGTACTTC; CDR3aa: CASSLEQSGRSYEQYF
v_gene: TRBV19; j_gene: TRBJ1-2; d_gene: NA; abundance: NA; CDR3nt: TGTGCCAGTAGTTCAAAGCCGAACGGGAACTACACCTTC; CDR3aa: CASSSKPNGNYTF
v_gene: TRBV12-3/TRBV12-4; j_gene: TRBJ2-7; d_gene: TRBD1; abundance: NA; CDR3nt: TGTGCCAGCAGACGGACAGGGACGGGGTACGAGCAGTACTTC; CDR3aa: CASRRTGTGYEQYF
v_gene: TRBV5-1; j_gene: TRBJ1-2; d_gene: TRBD1; abundance: NA; CDR3nt: TGCGCCAGCAGAGAACCCGGGACAGGGATGGCTGGCTACACCTTC; CDR3aa: CASREPGTGMAGYTF
v_gene: TRBV4-1; j_gene: TRBJ1-5; d_gene: NA; abundance: NA; CDR3nt: TGCGCCAGCAGCCAAGCCAGGGACCAGCCCCAGCATTTT; CDR3aa: CASSQARDQPQHF
v_gene: TRBV12-3/TRBV12-4; j_gene: TRBJ1-1; d_gene: NA; abundance: NA; CDR3nt: TGTGCCAGCAGTTCCGCGATCAGGGGTGGAGGTGAAGCTTTCTTT; CDR3aa: CASSSAIRGGGEAFF
v_gene: TRBV6-2/TRBV6-3; j_gene: TRBJ2-1; d_gene: NA; abundance: NA; CDR3nt: TGTGCCAGCAGTTCGGCGGGGGCCGTCCCCTACAATGAGCAGTTCTTC; CDR3aa: CASSSAGAVPYNEQFF
v_gene: TRBV20-1; j_gene: TRBJ1-4; d_gene: NA; abundance: few; CDR3nt: TGCAGTGCTAGAGATCGGGTAGCTAATGAAAAACTGTTTTTT; CDR3aa: CSARDRVANEKLFF
v_gene: TRBV7-3; j_gene: TRBJ2-7; d_gene: TRBD2; abundance: NA; CDR3nt: TGTGCCAGCAGCTTAACGGCAGCCGGGACTACTCTCCACGAGCAGTACTTC; CDR3aa: CASSLTAAGTTLHEQYF
v_gene: TRBV20-1; j_gene: TRBJ1-1; d_gene: NA; abundance: few; CDR3nt: TGCAGTGCTAGAGATCCAGGGAACACTGAAGCTTTCTTT; CDR3aa: CSARDPGNTEAFF
v_gene: TRBV6-2/TRBV6-3; j_gene: TRBJ1-1; d_gene: NA; abundance: NA; CDR3nt: TGTGCCAGCAGTTACTCCTTTAGAGGACCCCTAAACACTGAAGCTTTCTTT; CDR3aa: CASSYSFRGPLNTEAFF
v_gene: TRBV5-1; j_gene: TRBJ2-7; d_gene: NA; abundance: NA; CDR3nt: TGCGCCAGCAGCTTGGCCAGGGGGGCGGCGGGAGTCTACGAGCAGTACTTC; CDR3aa: CASSLARGAAGVYEQYF
v_gene: TRBV12-3/TRBV12-4; j_gene: TRBJ2-7; d_gene: TRBD1; abundance: NA; CDR3nt: TGTGCCAGCAGGGGGGACAGGGCCACCTACGAGCAGTACTTC; CDR3aa: CASRGDRATYEQYF
v_gene: TRBV20-1; j_gene: TRBJ2-5; d_gene: NA; abundance: NA; CDR3nt: TGCAGTGCTAGAGGGAATTTACAAGGAGAGACCCAGTACTTC; CDR3aa: CSARGNLQGETQYF
v_gene: TRBV5-1; j_gene: TRBJ2-1; d_gene: TRBD1; abundance: NA; CDR3nt: TGCGCCAGCAGACGAGGGGGCGCGGGCTCCTACAATGAGCAGTTCTTC; CDR3aa: CASRRGGAGSYNEQFF
v_gene: TRBV5-1; j_gene: TRBJ1-2; d_gene: TRBD1; abundance: once; CDR3nt: TGCGCCAGCAGCCTGGGGGGGACAGCGCTGGAGAGCTATGGCTACACCTTC; CDR3aa: CASSLGGTALESYGYTF
v_gene: TRBV12-3/TRBV12-4; j_gene: TRBJ2-7; d_gene: NA; abundance: NA; CDR3nt: TGTGCCAGCCGGGACGGAGCTGTCTACGAGCAGTACTTC; CDR3aa: CASRDGAVYEQYF
v_gene: TRBV27; j_gene: TRBJ2-7; d_gene: NA; abundance: few; CDR3nt: TGTGCCAGCAGCTTTAGGGGAACCTACGAGCAGTACTTC; CDR3aa: CASSFRGTYEQYF
v_gene: TRBV7-9; j_gene: TRBJ2-1; d_gene: TRBD1; abundance: NA; CDR3nt: TGTGCCAGCGGTAGGACAGGGAGGATAGCTGAGCAGTTCTTC; CDR3aa: CASGRTGRIAEQFF
v_gene: TRBV25-1; j_gene: TRBJ2-7; d_gene: TRBD2; abundance: NA; CDR3nt: TGTGCCAGCAGTGACTCCCTAGCGGGGACGCAACACGAGCAGTACTTC; CDR3aa: CASSDSLAGTQHEQYF
v_gene: TRBV29-1; j_gene: TRBJ2-1; d_gene: TRBD2; abundance: NA; CDR3nt: TGCAGCGTGAGTCTAGCGGGAGGAAACAATGAGCAGTTCTTC; CDR3aa: CSVSLAGGNNEQFF
v_gene: TRBV20-1; j_gene: TRBJ1-4; d_gene: NA; abundance: NA; CDR3nt: TGCAGTGCTAGACCCTCAACCGGGGCAAAAAATGAAAAACTGTTTTTT; CDR3aa: CSARPSTGAKNEKLFF
v_gene: TRBV7-9; j_gene: TRBJ2-1; d_gene: TRBD2; abundance: NA; CDR3nt: TGTGCCAGCAGCTTAGAAGATAGCGGGAGGGTCAATGAGCAGTTCTTC; CDR3aa: CASSLEDSGRVNEQFF
v_gene: TRBV7-2; j_gene: TRBJ1-2; d_gene: NA; abundance: few; CDR3nt: TGTGCCAGCACACCGACAGCGAACTATGGCTACACCTTC; CDR3aa: CASTPTANYGYTF
v_gene: TRBV12-3/TRBV12-4; j_gene: TRBJ2-1; d_gene: TRBD1; abundance: NA; CDR3nt: TGTGCCAGCAGTGACCACCGCAGGGGGTACAATGAGCAGTTCTTC; CDR3aa: CASSDHRRGYNEQFF
v_gene: TRBV9; j_gene: TRBJ1-1; d_gene: NA; abundance: NA; CDR3nt: TGTGCCAGCAGCAGCGGCTCGAACACTGAAGCTTTCTTT; CDR3aa: CASSSGSNTEAFF
v_gene: TRBV9; j_gene: TRBJ2-5; d_gene: TRBD1; abundance: NA; CDR3nt: TGTGCCAGCAGCCCCCGTAGTGGGGCAGGGGGTTTCGTAGAGACCCAGTACTTC; CDR3aa: CASSPRSGAGGFVETQYF
v_gene: TRBV20-1; j_gene: TRBJ2-3; d_gene: TRBD2; abundance: NA; CDR3nt: TGCAGTGCCTCTAGCGGGGGGACCACAGATACGCAGTATTTT; CDR3aa: CSASSGGTTDTQYF
v_gene: TRBV5-1; j_gene: TRBJ2-3; d_gene: NA; abundance: NA; CDR3nt: TGCGCCAGCAGCGACACCCGGGGTAGAACGGATACGCAGTATTTT; CDR3aa: CASSDTRGRTDTQYF
v_gene: TRBV10-1; j_gene: TRBJ2-5; d_gene: TRBD2; abundance: few; CDR3nt: TGCGCCAGCAGTTCTAGCGGTTCTTGGGAGACCCAGTACTTC; CDR3aa: CASSSSGSWETQYF
v_gene: TRBV12-3/TRBV12-4; j_gene: TRBJ1-1; d_gene: NA; abundance: NA; CDR3nt: TGTGCCAGCAGTACCCGGGGAGGGGGAAACACTGAAGCTTTCTTT; CDR3aa: CASSTRGGGNTEAFF
v_gene: TRBV9; j_gene: TRBJ2-7; d_gene: TRBD2; abundance: few; CDR3nt: TGTGCCAGCAGCGTAGCTACGAGACTAGCGGGAGTGGGGGAGCAGTACTTC; CDR3aa: CASSVATRLAGVGEQYF
v_gene: TRBV6-5; j_gene: TRBJ2-5; d_gene: NA; abundance: NA; CDR3nt: TGTGCCAGCAGTTACTCGGTAGGCAGTGAAGAGACCCAGTACTTC; CDR3aa: CASSYSVGSEETQYF
v_gene: TRBV21-1; j_gene: TRBJ2-7; d_gene: NA; abundance: NA; CDR3nt: TGTGCCAGCAGCAAAGCGTCAGGCGACCCCTACGAGCAGTACTTC; CDR3aa: CASSKASGDPYEQYF
v_gene: TRBV3-1; j_gene: TRBJ1-2; d_gene: NA; abundance: once; CDR3nt: TGTGCCAGCAGCCAAGATCGCGATCCGGGTTTGGCTAACTATGGCTACACCTTC; CDR3aa: CASSQDRDPGLANYGYTF
v_gene: TRBV20-1; j_gene: TRBJ2-1; d_gene: NA; abundance: NA; CDR3nt: TGCAGTGCTAGACATAAGACGTACAATGAGCAGTTCTTC; CDR3aa: CSARHKTYNEQFF
v_gene: TRBV20-1; j_gene: TRBJ2-7; d_gene: NA; abundance: NA; CDR3nt: TGCAGTGCTAAAGTCCCCCGGGGGCTCGGATACGAGCAGTACTTC; CDR3aa: CSAKVPRGLGYEQYF
v_gene: TRBV12-3/TRBV12-4; j_gene: TRBJ1-2; d_gene: NA; abundance: few; CDR3nt: TGTGCCAGCAGTCCTTGGGGGGCCGCTAACTATGGCTACACCTTC; CDR3aa: CASSPWGAANYGYTF
v_gene: TRBV7-9; j_gene: TRBJ2-3; d_gene: TRBD2; abundance: NA; CDR3nt: TGTGCCAGCAGCTGGGGGACTAACGGAGGATCTAGCACAGATACGCAGTATTTT; CDR3aa: CASSWGTNGGSSTDTQYF
v_gene: TRBV5-1; j_gene: TRBJ2-1; d_gene: TRBD2; abundance: NA; CDR3nt: TGCGCCAGCAGCCAAAGCGGGATCTACAATGAGCAGTTCTTC; CDR3aa: CASSQSGIYNEQFF
v_gene: TRBV29-1; j_gene: TRBJ2-6; d_gene: TRBD1; abundance: NA; CDR3nt: TGCAGCGTTAGTACAGGGGGCCCTGGGGCCAACGTCCTGACTTTC; CDR3aa: CSVSTGGPGANVLTF
v_gene: TRBV14; j_gene: TRBJ2-1; d_gene: NA; abundance: once; CDR3nt: TGTGCCAGCAGCCAAGCCTCGGACTTAGGGGACAATGAGCAGTTCTTC; CDR3aa: CASSQASDLGDNEQFF
v_gene: TRBV5-6; j_gene: TRBJ2-7; d_gene: NA; abundance: NA; CDR3nt: TGTGCCAGCAGCTTTCGGAGGGTGTCCTACGAGCAGTACTTC; CDR3aa: CASSFRRVSYEQYF
v_gene: TRBV12-3/TRBV12-4; j_gene: TRBJ1-2; d_gene: NA; abundance: few; CDR3nt: TGTGCCAGCTCCCTCCGACCCCTTGGCTACACCTTC; CDR3aa: CASSLRPLGYTF
v_gene: TRBV5-1; j_gene: TRBJ2-3; d_gene: NA; abundance: NA; CDR3nt: TGCGCCAGCAGCTTGGCACTAGCCCCCACAGATACGCAGTATTTT; CDR3aa: CASSLALAPTDTQYF
v_gene: TRBV4-1; j_gene: TRBJ1-1; d_gene: NA; abundance: once; CDR3nt: TGCGCCAGCAGCCATACCGACCGGAACGGCGCTGAAGCTTTCTTT; CDR3aa: CASSHTDRNGAEAFF
v_gene: TRBV20-1; j_gene: TRBJ2-7; d_gene: TRBD1; abundance: NA; CDR3nt: TGCAGTGCTAGAGATTGGGTGGGACAGGATAGCTACGAGCAGTACTTC; CDR3aa: CSARDWVGQDSYEQYF
v_gene: TRBV20-1; j_gene: TRBJ2-7; d_gene: TRBD1; abundance: NA; CDR3nt: TGCAGTGCTAGGGGATTTCCGGGACAGGGGGTGGTCGAGCAGTACTTC; CDR3aa: CSARGFPGQGVVEQYF